Shown below are 3 T cell receptor beta chains from a single sample sequenced in a study of shared clonotypes between healthy human individuals. Method: immunoSEQ multiplex PCR; TCRdb's copy keeps in-frame clones and lacks some. The sample records about 600,000 clones, around three quarters being singletons. Sequencing was done on a sample of PBMCs. These receptor sequences come from a woman aged 40 to 50 in good health. Some clones in this sample may be carry-over from other donors' samples.

The V and J genes are TRBV7-9 and TRBJ1-3; no reliable D call. The germline V gene encodes CDR1 SEHNR and CDR2 FQNEAQ (reference sequence). V was trimmed by 1 base and J by 0 bases, leaving 10 bases between them. CDR3 size: 16 residues. CDR3 in amino acids: CASSLGRPPSGNTIYF. CDR3 bases: TGTGCCAGCAGCTTAGGCAGGCCGCCCTCTGGAAACACCATATATTTT.

The genes are TRBV30 and TRBJ1-1; D might be TRBD1 (6 bases). Trimming stripped 2 bases from V and 3 bases from J, with 10 bases between. Germline V gene data show CDR1 as GTSNPN and CDR2 as SVGIG (reference sequence). This CDR3 is 13 amino acids long. DNA for the CDR3: TGTGCCTGGAGTTCGAGGGGGGACACTGAAGCTTTCTTT. It translates to CAWSSRGDTEAFF.

This chain joins TRBV28 and TRBJ1-2, with D perhaps TRBD1 (5 bases). Germline V gene lookup returns CDR1 MDHEN and CDR2 SYDVKM. Trimming cost V 1 base and J 6 bases, with 15 bases left between them. The CDR3 spans 15 residues. The chain's CDR3 is CASSLSPTQGDGYTF. The DNA for the CDR3 is TGTGCCAGCAGTTTATCCCCTACTCAGGGTGATGGCTACACCTTC.